The sequence of this T cell receptor beta chain was determined in a study of blood T cell repertoires in COVID-19. Study overall: Sites in the United States, Italy and Spain provided acute and convalescent COVID-19 samples.

The CDR3 has 16 residues. Germline V gene data show CDR1 as LGHNA and CDR2 as YNFKEQ. Unmatched junction bases numbered 6, after V lost 3 bases and J lost 3 bases. TCRdb keeps only in-frame clones here, not all; method: immunoSEQ multiplex PCR. The data contain about 270,000 clones, approximately 91% of them singletons. The cohort comprised adults aged about 18 to 100 years residing in 24 US areas. The sequence came from a woman aged 40 to 49 with acute COVID-19. The source material was PBMCs or T cells enriched from blood (not recorded which). The chain couples TRBV4-2 to TRBJ2-1, with TRBD2 matching over 9 bases. The DNA for the CDR3 is TGTGCCAGCAGCCACCAAGCGGGGGGTAACTACAATGAGCAGTTCTTC. It encodes CASSHQAGGNYNEQFF.